This T cell receptor (beta chain) originates from a study of T cell repertoires in aging, cancer and after chemotherapy. Study-wide results and limits: Loss of evenness, beyond lost richness, contributed to age-related TCR diversity decline in cancer patients. Untreated cancer patients had significantly lower blood TCR diversity than age-matched healthy donors.

Amplification of TCR beta used genomic DNA extracted from peripheral blood. A note on this clonotype: Antigen: not known.

A mixed TRB-A/B primer pool amplified rearranged TRB by multiplex touch-down PCR. In TCRdb, the multiplex PCR reads were re-called with MiXCR into one record per CDR3 protein. This sample has 3,000 to 3,500 distinct CDR3 sequences; 42% occur once, and the top ten carry around 5.8%. The CDR3 spans 12 residues. Germline CDR1 and CDR2: SGHAT and FQNNGV. Between the trimmed V and J ends, which lost 5 bases and 6 bases, there was a span of 8 bases. Sequenced sample: blood. This sequence joins TRBV11-2 and TRBJ2-1; either TRBD1 or TRBD2 may fit D (5 bases each). The sequence came from a human donor with a solid tumor. The CDR3 DNA sequence: TGTGCCAGCAGCCGGGGCGTCAATGAGCAGTTCTTC. It is translated as CASSRGVNEQFF.